The present entry profiles one T cell receptor (beta chain) with its context. This clone has a single count. The antigen it binds to is not known. One base away there is no much larger clone; base qualities are not given. This sample was included in a study of blood T cell repertoires in COVID-19 (dated by TCRdb to the early 2020s). Background for the entire study: Samples from collaborators originated in the United States, Italy and Spain and spanned both the acute and convalescent phases of COVID-19. The repertoires were made available in a free public database intended to serve as a resource for research on the immune response to SARS-CoV-2. The prospective study material was composed of cDNA or gDNA derived from T cells, B-cell-depleted T cells, or PBMCs. The dataset comprised deeply sampled blood TCRbeta repertoires from subjects exposed to, actively infected with, or recovered from COVID-19. The sample metadata nearly always contained a de-identified subject ID, COVID-19 status, age in years and sex. HLA class I and class II types, where available, came from metadata supplied by the sample provider rather than from assay-based typing. Samples were obtained from the ongoing ImmuneRACE study (first 160 participants) and from approximately 1,200 subjects provided by 6 global collaborators. What the research found in general, with its limitations: The quantity of clinical and demographic metadata differed by source and by participant and was supplied without curation.

TCRbeta CDR3 regions were amplified from genomic DNA using the immunoSEQ Assay, a bias-controlled multiplex PCR. The original methods were these. Within the assay, amplification of reference gene primers was used to estimate how many nucleated cells each sample contained. To quantify the absolute abundance of each unique TCRbeta CDR3 rearrangement, sequence reads were collapsed and filtered. Productive Simpson clonality was computed per sample as the square root of Simpson's diversity index over productive rearrangements. TCRdb obtained this table from immuneACCESS and retained in-frame rearrangements with V and J assigned. These tables miss some clones; where compared with another copy, unresolved V genes account for less than half of the shortfall, and the remainder is unexplained. That table gives V, J and clone size, and the DNA gave D and trimming. The sample records 250,000 or so clones, roughly 87% of which are singletons. The top ten constitute approximately 5% of the sample.

Another Seattle source contributed samples from volunteer blood donors who had recovered from COVID-19. Each collaborating institution followed its own protocols to collect whole blood in K2EDTA tubes. For TCRbeta analysis, collaborator samples were shipped as frozen whole blood, as isolated PBMCs, or as DNA extracted from either sample type. The CDR3, cysteine through phenylalanine, is 14 amino acids long. The entry retains the CDR3 DNA only, 42 bases that are in frame from base 1. CDR1 and CDR2, per the germline V gene, are MNHEY and SVGAGI. Trimming takes 6 bases off V and 8 bases off J; junction bases not matched to a gene: 7.

The sequence derives from a woman between 40 and 55 years old who had recovered from COVID-19. Sequenced sample: peripheral blood. This sequence uses TRBV6-5 and TRBJ2-4, with TRBD1 identical over 10 junction bases. The nucleotides read TGTGCCAGCAGCCTCGACAGGGGGCTCGACATTCAGTACTTC. This codes for CASSLDRGLDIQYF.